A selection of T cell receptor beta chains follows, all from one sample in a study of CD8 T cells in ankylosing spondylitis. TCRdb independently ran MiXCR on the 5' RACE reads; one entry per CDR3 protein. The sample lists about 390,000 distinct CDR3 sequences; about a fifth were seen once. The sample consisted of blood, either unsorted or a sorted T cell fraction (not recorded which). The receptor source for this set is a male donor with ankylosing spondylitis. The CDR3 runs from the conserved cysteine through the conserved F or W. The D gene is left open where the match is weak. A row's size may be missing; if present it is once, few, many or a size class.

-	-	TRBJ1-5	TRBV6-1	TGTGCCAGCAGACGTCGTTCAGGACATAGCAATCAGCCCCAGCATTTT	CASRRRSGHSNQPQHF
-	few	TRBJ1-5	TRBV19	TGTGCCAGTAGGAGCACTAATCAGCCCCAGCATTTT	CASRSTNQPQHF
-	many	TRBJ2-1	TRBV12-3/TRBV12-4	TGTGCCAGCAGTAAGGGGGGAAGAGATGAGCAGTTCTTC	CASSKGGRDEQFF
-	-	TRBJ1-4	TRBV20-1	TGCAGTGCTAGACCCGGGACATCCGATGAAAAACTGTTTTTT	CSARPGTSDEKLFF
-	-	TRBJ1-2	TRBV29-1	TGCAGCACACCCGGGCCGGGCGGCTACACCTTC	CSTPGPGGYTF
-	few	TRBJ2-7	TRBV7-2	TGTGCCAGCAGCTTACCACCTTGGGCGTTAAGGTACGAGCAGTACTTC	CASSLPPWALRYEQYF
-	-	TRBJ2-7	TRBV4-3	TGCGCCAGCAGCCAAGATTTGGCAGCCAGCGAGCAGTACTTC	CASSQDLAASEQYF
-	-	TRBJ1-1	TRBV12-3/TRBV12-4	TGTGCCAGCAGTTTATTGTCCTCTGAGTGGTTT	CASSLLSSEWF
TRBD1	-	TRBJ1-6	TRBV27	TGTGCCAGCAGTACCGACAGGGTGAGCTCCTATAATTCACCCCTCCACTTT	CASSTDRVSSYNSPLHF
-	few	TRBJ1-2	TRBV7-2	TGTGCCAGCAGCAGGTGGACATCAGCTAACTATGGCTACACCTTC	CASSRWTSANYGYTF
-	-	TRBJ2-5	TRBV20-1	TGCAGTGCTAGGTCAGAGACCCAGTACTTC	CSARSETQYF
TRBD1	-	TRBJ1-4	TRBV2	TGTGCCAGCAGCCTGGGACAGACTAATGAAAAACTGTTTTTT	CASSLGQTNEKLFF
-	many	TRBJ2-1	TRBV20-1	TGCAGTGCTAGAGATACGCCGGGGGACATGATGAATGAGCAGTTCTTC	CSARDTPGDMMNEQFF
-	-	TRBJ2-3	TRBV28	TGTGCCAGCAGGGTTAGCACAGATACGCAGTATTTT	CASRVSTDTQYF
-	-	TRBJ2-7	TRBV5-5	TGTGCCAGCAGCTTCGGCCTGGGCGGGTCATACGAGCAGTACTTC	CASSFGLGGSYEQYF
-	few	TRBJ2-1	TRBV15	TGTGCCACCAGCCCCATAAGGAGCTCCTACAATGAGCAGTTCTTC	CATSPIRSSYNEQFF
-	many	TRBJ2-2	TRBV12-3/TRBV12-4	TGTGCCAGCAGTCCCCGGGACCGATACACCGGGGAGCTGTTTTTT	CASSPRDRYTGELFF
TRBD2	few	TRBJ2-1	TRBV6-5	TGTGCCAGCAGTTACGGAAGCGGGAGGGGTCAGTACAATGAGCAGTTCTTC	CASSYGSGRGQYNEQFF
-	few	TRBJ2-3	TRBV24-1	TGTGCCACCAGCCGCGGACAAGATACGCAGTATTTT	CATSRGQDTQYF
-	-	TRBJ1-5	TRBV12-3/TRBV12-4	TGTGCCAGCAGTAAAACAGCTAGCAATCAGCCCCAGCATTTT	CASSKTASNQPQHF
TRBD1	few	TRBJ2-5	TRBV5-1	TGCGCCAGCAGCCATGGGACAGGGGAAGAGACCCAGTACTTC	CASSHGTGEETQYF
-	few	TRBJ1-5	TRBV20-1	TGCAGTGCTAACAGGTTAGGGGGGAATCAGCCCCAGCATTTT	CSANRLGGNQPQHF
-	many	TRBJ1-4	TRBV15	TGTGCCACCAGCAGAGACAGGGCCGGGAAACTGTTTTTT	CATSRDRAGKLFF
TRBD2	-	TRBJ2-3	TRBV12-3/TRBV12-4	TGTGCCAGCAGTCGTCTAGCGGGAGCAGATACGCAGTATTTT	CASSRLAGADTQYF
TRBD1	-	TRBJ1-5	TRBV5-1	TGCGCCAGCAGCTTTGGGACAGCCCTAAATCAGCCCCAGCATTTT	CASSFGTALNQPQHF
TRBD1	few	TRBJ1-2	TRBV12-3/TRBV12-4	TGTGCCAGCAGACGGACAGGGGAAGGCTATGGCTACACCTTC	CASRRTGEGYGYTF
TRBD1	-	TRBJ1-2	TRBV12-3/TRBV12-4	TGTGCCAGCAGTGCGAACTACAGGGGCTCTGGCTATGGCTACACCTTC	CASSANYRGSGYGYTF
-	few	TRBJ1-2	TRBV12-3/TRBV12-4	TGTGCCAGCAGGGCATCAGTCGGCGGCTACACCTTC	CASRASVGGYTF
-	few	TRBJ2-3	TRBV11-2	TGTGCCAGCAGCTTACGAGGTGACAGCAGCACAGATACGCAGTATTTT	CASSLRGDSSTDTQYF
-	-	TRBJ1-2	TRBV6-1	TGTGCCAGCAGTGCCCTTATCGGGGGCTTCCATGGCTACACCTTC	CASSALIGGFHGYTF
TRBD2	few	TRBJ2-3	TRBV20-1	TGCAGTGCTAGAGAGCCAGCGGGAGGCTCAGATACGCAGTATTTT	CSAREPAGGSDTQYF
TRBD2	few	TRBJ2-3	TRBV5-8	TGTGCCAGCAGCATTAGCGGGAGGGCCGCAGATACGCAGTATTTT	CASSISGRAADTQYF
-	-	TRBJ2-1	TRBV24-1	TGTGCCACCAGTGATTCGGACGGATACAATGAGCAGTTCTTC	CATSDSDGYNEQFF
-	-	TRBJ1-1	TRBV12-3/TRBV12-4	TGTGCCAGCAGTAATACAGAGAACACTGAAGCTTTCTTT	CASSNTENTEAFF
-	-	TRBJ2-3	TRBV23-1	TGCGCCAGCAGTCAATCATGGGGGGGCGCGTGCACAGATACGCAGTATTTT	CASSQSWGGACTDTQYF
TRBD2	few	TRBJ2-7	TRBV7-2	TGTGCCAGCAGCTTACAGCGGGAGGTCTCGAGGGAGCAGTACTTC	CASSLQREVSREQYF
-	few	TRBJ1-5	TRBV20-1	TGCAGTGCTAGGAAAGGGGCAGGTCAGCCCCAGCATTTT	CSARKGAGQPQHF
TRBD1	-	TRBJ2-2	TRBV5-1	TGCGCCAGCAGCGTGACAGGGGGACGTTCGGTCACCGGGGAGCTGTTTTTT	CASSVTGGRSVTGELFF
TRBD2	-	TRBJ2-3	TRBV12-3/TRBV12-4	TGTGCCAGCAGTCAACAACTAGCGGGAGTGGCAGATACGCAGTATTTT	CASSQQLAGVADTQYF
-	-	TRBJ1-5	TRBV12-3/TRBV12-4	TGTGCCAGCTCTCCCCTGGGGAATCAGCCCCAGCATTTT	CASSPLGNQPQHF
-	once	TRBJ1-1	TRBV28	TGTGCCAGCAATAGGGTCACCTTAAACACTGAAGCTTTCTTT	CASNRVTLNTEAFF
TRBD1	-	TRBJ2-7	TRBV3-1	TGTGCCAGCAGGGGACAGGGGCGGCACGAGCAGTACTTC	CASRGQGRHEQYF
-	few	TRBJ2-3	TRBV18	TGTGCCAGCTCACCATGGGAGACACAAAGCACAGATACGCAGTATTTT	CASSPWETQSTDTQYF
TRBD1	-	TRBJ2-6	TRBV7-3	TGTGCCAGCAGCCGGACAGGCAACTCTGGGGCCAACGTCCTGACTTTC	CASSRTGNSGANVLTF
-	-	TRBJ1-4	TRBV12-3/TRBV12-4	TGTGCCAGCAGTTACGGGGGCATTCATGAAAAACTGTTTTTT	CASSYGGIHEKLFF
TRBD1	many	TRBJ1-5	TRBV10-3	TGTGCCATCAGCACAGGGGGATTCGCTGATCAGCCCCAGCATTTT	CAISTGGFADQPQHF
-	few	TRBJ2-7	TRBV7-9	TGTGCCAGCACTAGCTTCTCAGGGGCCCTTAGCGAGCAGTACTTC	CASTSFSGALSEQYF
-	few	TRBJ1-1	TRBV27	TGTGCCAGCAGTTTACAAGGGCAGGCGAACACTGAAGCTTTCTTT	CASSLQGQANTEAFF
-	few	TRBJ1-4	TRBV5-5	TGTGCCAGCAGCTTGAGAGGGAGCGAAGAAAAACTGTTTTTT	CASSLRGSEEKLFF
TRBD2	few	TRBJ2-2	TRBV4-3	TGCGCCAGCAGCCAGGGACTAGCGGCAGGGGAGCTGTTTTTT	CASSQGLAAGELFF
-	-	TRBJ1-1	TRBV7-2	TGTGCCAGCAGCTTAGTATCATGGCTTGAAGCTTTCTTT	CASSLVSWLEAFF
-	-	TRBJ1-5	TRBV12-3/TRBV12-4	TGTGCCAGCAGGTACACAGTGTCTCAGCCCCAGCATTTT	CASRYTVSQPQHF
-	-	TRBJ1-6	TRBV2	TGTGCCAGGACCAAGACCAGGGCTGATTCACCCCTCCACTTT	CARTKTRADSPLHF
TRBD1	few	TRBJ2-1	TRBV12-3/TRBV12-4	TGTGCCAGCAGTTTAGGAGACAGGGGGCGCATCGTCGAGCAGTTCTTC	CASSLGDRGRIVEQFF
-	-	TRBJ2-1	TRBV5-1	TGCGCCAGCAGCCTGACCCCGGGGGGAGCGGAACAGGGTGAGCAGTTCTTC	CASSLTPGGAEQGEQFF
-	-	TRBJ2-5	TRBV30	TGTGCCTGGAGTGTATGGCGTGGACAAGAGACCCAGTACTTC	CAWSVWRGQETQYF
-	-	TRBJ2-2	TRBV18	TGTGCCAGCTCACCACTACTCCCCTCCGGGGAGCTGTTTTTT	CASSPLLPSGELFF